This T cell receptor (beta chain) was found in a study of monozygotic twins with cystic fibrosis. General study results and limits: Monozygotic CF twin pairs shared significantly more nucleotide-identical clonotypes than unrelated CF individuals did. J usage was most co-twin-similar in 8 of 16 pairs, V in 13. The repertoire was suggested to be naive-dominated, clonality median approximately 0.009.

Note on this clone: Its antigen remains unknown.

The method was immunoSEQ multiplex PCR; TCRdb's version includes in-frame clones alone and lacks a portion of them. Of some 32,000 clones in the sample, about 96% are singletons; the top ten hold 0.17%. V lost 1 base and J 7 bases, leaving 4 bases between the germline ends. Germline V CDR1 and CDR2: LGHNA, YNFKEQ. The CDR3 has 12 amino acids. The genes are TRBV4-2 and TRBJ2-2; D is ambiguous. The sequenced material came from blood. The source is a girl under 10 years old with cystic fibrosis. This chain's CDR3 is CASSQVVGELFF. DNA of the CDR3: TGTGCCAGCAGCCAAGTGGTCGGGGAGCTGTTTTTT.